This TCR beta chain stems from a study of technical replicates of blood from a handful of donors. Trimming at V came to 5 bases and at J to 4 bases, leaving 9 bases not matched to a gene. Germline V lookup: CDR1 SGHVS, CDR2 FNYEAQ. The CDR3 extends over 16 amino acids. Libraries were prepared by immunoSEQ multiplex PCR; TCRdb keeps only in-frame clonotypes and omits some of them. The sample lists about 73,000 clones; about 92% were seen once. This clone was counted a single time. The J gene is TRBJ1-4, the V gene TRBV7-6; 8 positions agree with TRBD1. The TCR originated in a human donor in good health. Sequenced input: T cells isolated from PBMCs. The CDR3 here is CASSLRRGQNNEKLFF. Written as DNA, the CDR3 is TGTGCCAGCAGCCTTCGCAGGGGGCAAAATAATGAAAAACTGTTTTTT.